What follows are 2 T cell receptor beta chains derived from one specimen sequenced in a study of cytomegalovirus exposure and HLA in healthy donors (dated by TCRdb to the late 2010s). Libraries were built with the immunoSEQ multiplex PCR assay. For the multiplex PCR, a mixture combining 60 forward primers for TCR Vbeta segments and 13 reverse primers for TCR Jbeta segments was used. TCRdb holds this immuneACCESS table with in-frame rearrangements only. Some clones are missing; in checked studies, unresolved V genes explain under half, and the rest has no known cause. Within this sample are 150,000 to 200,000 clones, with roughly three quarters of them counted one time only. The ten top clones hold 3.1% of the sample. Input material: PBMCs. The receptors stem from a male donor in good health and CMV-seronegative.

This chain joins TRBV5-6 and TRBJ1-6; 8 positions agree with TRBD1. Germline V gives CDR1 SGHDT, CDR2 YYEEEE. The ends lost 0 bases at V and 0 bases at J; junction bases unmatched: 2. The CDR3 spans 17 residues. The CDR3 bases are TGTGCCAGCAGCTTGGGACAGGGGAGCTCCTATAATTCACCCCTCCACTTT. Translation gives CASSLGQGSSYNSPLHF.

Concerning this clone itself: A read error may account for a junction end that differs from germline. Other DNA sequences from this sample encode an identical CDR3 as well. The chain uses TRBV7-3 and TRBJ1-1; no definite D call. The CDR3 length is 12 residues. Germline loops: CDR1 SGHTA, CDR2 FQGTGA. Here the CDR3 DNA reads TGTGCCAGCAGCTCGCGGAACACCGAAGCTTTCTTT. Translation: CASSSRNTEAFF.